A single sample gave rise to the 28 T cell receptor beta chains below, sequenced in a study of cytomegalovirus exposure and HLA in healthy donors. A multiplex PCR was run with 60 Vbeta primers and 13 Jbeta primers. Sequencing was performed with immunoSEQ multiplex PCR; in TCRdb, only in-frame clones are kept and a portion is missing. The repertoire has about 59,000 clones, around 92% of them found once; the top ten carry around 1.5%. The sequencing input was PBMCs. The receptors originated from a man aged 25-45 years in good health and CMV-seropositive.

This clone was seen a few times. V and J are TRBV6-1 and TRBJ2-2, with 8 bases aligning to TRBD2. In germline, CDR1 is MNHNS, CDR2 SASEGT. The V and J ends lost 2 bases and 3 bases, in that order; junction bases with no gene match: 2. The CDR3 length is 15 residues. The CDR3 reads CASSEKAGDTGELFF. The CDR3 region has the DNA TGTGCCAGCAGTGAAAAAGCGGGAGACACCGGGGAGCTGTTTTTT.

The V gene is TRBV6-1, the J gene TRBJ2-1, with D possibly TRBD1 on 6 matching bases. The V gene lost 1 base and the J gene lost 9 bases, with 13 bases spanning the gap. The germline gives CDR1 MNHNS, CDR2 SASEGT. The CDR3 has 14 residues. CDR3 residues: CASSEEGERGEQFF. The CDR3 DNA reads TGTGCCAGCAGTGAAGAGGGGGAACGCGGTGAGCAGTTCTTC.

This chain links TRBV5-1 with TRBJ2-3; 7 positions agree with TRBD1. Germline V gene sequence: CDR1 SGHRS, CDR2 YFSETQ. V gave up 2 bases and J gave up 1 base; unmatched junction bases: 1. The CDR3 covers 14 residues. The CDR3 here is CASSLGTGTDTQYF. The CDR3 DNA reads TGCGCCAGCAGCTTAGGGACAGGCACAGATACGCAGTATTTT.

The rearrangement links TRBV7-3 to TRBJ2-6; a possible D gene is TRBD2 (7 bases). CDR1 SGHTA and CDR2 FQGTGA come from the germline V gene. The CDR3 spans 18 residues. Trimming shortened V by 1 base and J by 1 base, and 14 bases separated the two germline ends. The CDR3: CASSLNGEGGSGANVLTF. The CDR3 DNA reads as TGTGCCAGCAGCTTAAACGGGGAGGGGGGGTCTGGGGCCAACGTCCTGACTTTC.

This clone was detected a few times. The gene calls are TRBV14 and TRBJ2-1, with unresolved D. Germline values: CDR1 SGHDN, CDR2 FVKESK. The CDR3 has 14 amino acids. With 0 bases removed from V and 3 bases from J, the gap between germline ends came to 6 bases. CDR3 sequence: CASSQDASYNEQFF. The CDR3 DNA reads as TGTGCCAGCAGCCAAGACGCTAGCTACAATGAGCAGTTCTTC.

This rearrangement joins TRBV5-1 to TRBJ1-4, with 7 bases matching TRBD1. The CDR3 sequence is 15 residues long. Germline V lookup: CDR1 SGHRS, CDR2 YFSETQ. The J segment lost 6 bases and the V segment lost 4 bases, leaving 9 bases of the junction unmatched. CDR3: CASSAYRGKDEKLFF. The CDR3, as DNA: TGCGCCAGCAGCGCCTACAGGGGAAAGGATGAAAAACTGTTTTTT.

The chain combines TRBV6-5 with TRBJ1-5; TRBD1 agrees at 8 bases. This CDR3 spans 15 amino acids. Germline V lookup: CDR1 MNHEY, CDR2 SVGAGI. The V and J ends lost 6 bases and 2 bases, in that order; junction bases with no gene match: 6. CDR3 amino acids: CASSSDRGGNQPQHF. Written as DNA, the CDR3 is TGTGCCAGCAGCTCCGACAGGGGAGGCAATCAGCCCCAGCATTTT.

This chain joins TRBV28 and TRBJ2-5; unclear D gene. The CDR3 covers 12 residues. Germline CDR1 and CDR2: MDHEN and SYDVKM. V lost 4 bases and J lost 5, with 8 bases in between. In nucleotides, the CDR3 is TGTGCCAGCAGTTCCCTCGGGGAGACCCAGTACTTC. Encoded protein: CASSSLGETQYF.

This chain joins TRBV6-1 and TRBJ2-5; D unresolved. Trimming shortened V by 4 bases and J by 5 bases, and 14 bases separated the two germline ends. The CDR3 loop spans 14 amino acids. The germline CDR1 and CDR2 sequences are MNHNS and SASEGT. The CDR3 DNA is TGTGCCAGCAGTGTATCCCATGGCCTGGAGACCCAGTACTTC. Amino acids: CASSVSHGLETQYF.

This clone has only one observation. This chain uses TRBV6-6 with TRBJ2-3; 7 bases match TRBD1. The CDR3 totals 16 residues. CDR1 MNHNY and CDR2 SVGAGI come from the germline V gene (reference sequence). Trimming cost V 2 bases and J 4 bases; bases outside gene matches: 9. The CDR3 sequence is CASSYDGGRGSDTQYF. The CDR3 coding sequence is TGTGCCAGCAGTTACGACGGCGGCAGGGGGTCAGATACGCAGTATTTT.

The chain is built from TRBV7-2 and TRBJ2-1; perhaps TRBD1 as D (5 bases). Trimming pared 1 base from V and 4 bases from J, leaving 8 bases between. The CDR3 length is 14 residues. Germline CDR1 reads SGHTA; CDR2 reads FQGNSA. CDR3 residues: CASSLGQPYNEQFF. In DNA form, the CDR3 reads TGTGCCAGCAGCTTAGGACAGCCATACAATGAGCAGTTCTTC. Full variable domain (missing parts from reference TRBV7-2 and TRBJ2-1): GAGVSQSPSNKVTEKGKDVELRCDPISGHTALYWYRQSLGQGLEFLIYFQGNSAPDKSGLPSDRFSAERTGGSVSTLTIQRTQQEDSAVYLCASSLGQPYNEQFFGPGTRLTVL.

V gene TRBV28 combines with J gene TRBJ2-7; D gene uncertain. The CDR3 consists of 12 residues. The V and J ends lost 6 bases and 1 base respectively, with 7 bases between them. Germline-derived CDR1 and CDR2 are MDHEN and SYDVKM. CDR3 sequence: CASSPRSYEQYF. The CDR3 DNA sequence: TGTGCCAGCAGCCCTCGGTCCTACGAGCAGTACTTC.

The rearrangement uses TRBV9 and TRBJ2-5; 10 bases match TRBD2. The CDR3 spans 16 residues. Germline trimming cut 0 bases from V and 1 base from J; bases unmatched to any gene: 3. Germline loops: CDR1 SGDLS, CDR2 YYNGEE. CDR3 region: CASSVGIAGGQETQYF. The CDR3 DNA sequence: TGTGCCAGCAGCGTAGGTATAGCGGGAGGCCAAGAGACCCAGTACTTC.

CDR3 nucleotide sequence: TGTGCCTGGAGTGCCCAGCGGGACAATGAGCAGTTCTTC. As protein: CAWSAQRDNEQFF. The chain combines TRBV30 with TRBJ2-1; possibly TRBD2 for D (6 bases). Germline V gene sequence: CDR1 GTSNPN, CDR2 SVGIG (reference sequence). V lost 1 base, J lost 5 bases, and 9 bases lay in between. This CDR3 region has 13 residues.

This chain uses TRBV12-5 with TRBJ1-5; D unresolved. Between the trimmed V and J ends, which lost 1 base and 5 bases, there was a span of 9 bases. The germline V gene has CDR1 LGHNT and CDR2 FRNRAP. CDR3 size: 14 residues. The CDR3 protein is CASGLGQSDQPQHF. Written as DNA, the CDR3 is TGTGCTAGTGGTTTGGGGCAGAGCGATCAGCCCCAGCATTTT.

The chain couples TRBV18 to TRBJ2-7, with D perhaps matching TRBD1 (5 bases). V lost 2 bases to trimming and J lost 4 bases, with 12 bases between them. From germline, CDR1 is KGHSH and CDR2 LQKENI. CDR3 length: 14 amino acids. CDR3 residues: CASSPIKGNYEQYF. As DNA, the CDR3 is TGTGCCAGCTCACCAATAAAGGGGAATTACGAGCAGTACTTC.

This clone was recorded once. J is TRBJ2-2 and V is TRBV5-1; D is perhaps TRBD2 (5 bases). From germline, CDR1 is SGHRS and CDR2 YFSETQ. This CDR3 region has 13 residues. Deletions cut 2 bases from V and 6 bases from J, with 8 bases between. The CDR3 region has the DNA TGCGCCAGCAGCTTCGCGGGCTCCGGGGAGCTGTTTTTT. As protein: CASSFAGSGELFF.

V is TRBV27 and J is TRBJ2-1; 7 bases match TRBD2. The CDR3 has 14 residues. Germline V gene sequence: CDR1 MNHEY, CDR2 SMNVEV (reference sequence). With V trimmed by 3 bases and J by 4 bases, 3 bases remained unmatched. In nucleotides, the CDR3 is TGTGCCAGCAGTTTGAGCGGGACTTACAATGAGCAGTTCTTC. Its translation: CASSLSGTYNEQFF.

The DNA for the CDR3 is TGTGCCTGGAGCCCCCGGCTAGCGGGAGGGCCCCCAGGCGAGCAGTACTTC. This gives the protein CAWSPRLAGGPPGEQYF. The V gene is TRBV30, the J gene TRBJ2-7, with 12 bases aligning to TRBD2. The CDR3 consists of 17 residues. Losses at the gene ends were 3 bases for V and 6 bases for J; bases not matched to a gene: 15. The germline V gene encodes CDR1 GTSNPN and CDR2 SVGIG (reference sequence).

This clone was counted a single time. This sequence joins TRBV21-1 and TRBJ2-7; the table's D gene call, TRBD1, was not cross checked with the DNA. TRBV21-1 is a pseudogene. The CDR3 extends over 17 amino acids. CDR3 sequence: CASRGTGDRHIGYEQYF. The CDR3, as DNA: TGTGCCAGCAGAGGGACAGGGGATCGTCATATAGGGTACGAGCAGTACTTC.

CDR3 DNA sequence: TGCGCCAGCAGCCAAGATGGACAGGGTCGCGAGACCCAGTACTTC. It encodes CASSQDGQGRETQYF. The V call is TRBV4-3, the J call TRBJ2-5, with 8 nucleotides matching TRBD1. Germline V gene sequence: CDR1 LGHNA, CDR2 YSLEER. V was pared by 0 bases and J by 5 bases, with 5 bases of the junction left unmatched. This CDR3 spans 15 amino acids.

This chain uses TRBV5-4 with TRBJ1-6, with TRBD1 identical over 11 bases. The CDR3 totals 17 residues. The ends lost 2 bases at V and 6 bases at J; junction bases unmatched: 7. CDR1 is SGHNT and CDR2 is YYREEE in the germline V gene (reference sequence). The CDR3 DNA sequence: TGTGCCAGCAGCTTCGTGACGGGACAGGGGGGTAATTCACCCCTCCACTTT. Translation: CASSFVTGQGGNSPLHF.

The J gene is TRBJ1-1, the V gene TRBV30; 9 positions match TRBD1. V lost 3 bases to trimming and J lost 3 bases; unmatched junction nucleotides: 5. CDR3 length equals 14 residues. Per germline, CDR1 GTSNPN and CDR2 SVGIG (reference sequence). CDR3 loop: CAWRKRQGDTEAFF. For the CDR3, the DNA is TGTGCCTGGAGGAAGAGACAGGGGGACACTGAAGCTTTCTTT. Full variable domain (missing parts from reference TRBV30 and TRBJ1-1): SQTIHQWPATLVQPVGSPLSLECTVEGTSNPNLYWYRQAAGRGLQLLFYSVGIGQISSEVPQNLSASRPQDRQFILSSKKLLLSDSGFYLCAWRKRQGDTEAFFGQGTRLTVV.

The chain is built from TRBV6-1 and TRBJ2-7, with D perhaps TRBD2 (6 bases). The germline gives CDR1 MNHNS, CDR2 SASEGT. The length of the CDR3 is 14 residues. Trimming stripped 2 bases from V and 2 bases from J, with 10 bases between. This chain's CDR3 is CASSEQGLTYEQYF. The DNA of the CDR3 is TGTGCCAGCAGTGAACAGGGACTCACCTACGAGCAGTACTTC.

The V and J genes are TRBV4-2 and TRBJ2-5; TRBD1 matches at 9 bases. The V gene end was trimmed by 4 bases and the J gene end by 4 bases; junction bases not matched to a gene: 7. The CDR3 has 15 residues. Germline V CDR1 and CDR2: LGHNA, YNFKEQ. In DNA form, the CDR3 reads TGTGCCAGCAGCCCTGAGACAGGGGGTGGAGAGACCCAGTACTTC. Translated: CASSPETGGGETQYF.

This clone has a single count. The chain combines TRBV10-2 with TRBJ2-7, with 13 bases fitting TRBD2. From germline, CDR1 is WSHSY and CDR2 SAAADI. V shed 6 bases and J 7 bases; nucleotides not matched to a gene: 3. This CDR3 has 13 residues. The CDR3 loop is CASRTSGRKEQYF. The CDR3 DNA reads as TGCGCCAGCAGGACTAGCGGGAGGAAAGAGCAGTACTTC.

The V call is TRBV28, the J call TRBJ2-1; 8 bases align to TRBD2. Trimming at V came to 1 base and at J to 8 bases, leaving 1 base not matched to a gene. The CDR3 length is 13 residues. From germline, CDR1 is MDHEN and CDR2 SYDVKM. The CDR3 is CASSLFGGDEQFF. The CDR3 DNA reads TGTGCCAGCAGTTTATTCGGGGGGGATGAGCAGTTCTTC.

This chain connects TRBV23-1 to TRBJ2-1, with TRBD2 matching 9 bases. TRBV23-1 has ORF status, its function being uncertain. With 4 bases clipped from V and 8 bases from J, the junction kept 9 bases outside the gene matches. This CDR3 comprises 15 residues. DNA for the CDR3: TGCGCCAGCAGTCGGTTTAGCGGGAGTCTACATGAGCAGTTCTTC. As protein: CASSRFSGSLHEQFF.